Listed below are T cell receptor beta chains from one sample, sequenced in a study of beta chain features in type 1 diabetes. Sequenced by immunoSEQ multiplex PCR; TCRdb stores in-frame clones only, minus some. The sample has around 100,000 clones; 28% are singletons. Sequencing input: central memory CD4+ T cells from blood. These receptors originate from a woman aged 18-35 years with type 1 diabetes. Each CDR3 is given with its conserved first and last residue. The order of the fields is D gene, J gene, clone size, V gene, CDR3 protein, CDR3 DNA. A D gene is named only where the DNA matches it firmly. The size field is filled for only some rows; it gives once, few, many or a size class.

d_call: TRBD1
j_call: TRBJ2-1
clone_size: few
v_call: TRBV10-3
cdr3_aa: CAISGHQGDLGGDEQFF
cdr3_nt: TGTGCCATCAGCGGTCACCAGGGCGACCTAGGGGGCGATGAGCAGTTCTTC

d_call: TRBD2
j_call: TRBJ2-6
clone_size: .
v_call: TRBV7-8
cdr3_aa: CASSSPSGGANVLTF
cdr3_nt: TGTGCCAGCAGCTCCCCTAGCGGTGGGGCCAACGTCCTGACTTTC

d_call: .
j_call: TRBJ2-7
clone_size: .
v_call: TRBV27
cdr3_aa: CASRLSRGEQYF
cdr3_nt: TGTGCCAGCAGATTAAGCCGGGGAGAGCAGTACTTC

d_call: .
j_call: TRBJ2-3
clone_size: .
v_call: TRBV9
cdr3_aa: CASSVDQSGEDTQYF
cdr3_nt: TGTGCCAGCAGCGTAGACCAGAGCGGAGAGGATACGCAGTATTTT

d_call: TRBD1
j_call: TRBJ1-5
clone_size: .
v_call: TRBV10-2
cdr3_aa: CASSRQGRDNQPQHF
cdr3_nt: TGCGCCAGCAGCCGACAGGGACGAGACAATCAGCCCCAGCATTTT

d_call: .
j_call: TRBJ1-5
clone_size: .
v_call: TRBV28
cdr3_aa: CASSFTGNGNQPQHF
cdr3_nt: TGTGCCAGCAGTTTTACAGGGAACGGCAATCAGCCCCAGCATTTT

d_call: TRBD2
j_call: TRBJ2-4
clone_size: .
v_call: TRBV28
cdr3_aa: CASSMFGTSPDIQYF
cdr3_nt: TGTGCCAGCAGTATGTTTGGGACTAGCCCAGACATTCAGTACTTC

d_call: .
j_call: TRBJ1-5
clone_size: .
v_call: TRBV28
cdr3_aa: CASSLSPTRGAQNQPQHF
cdr3_nt: TGTGCCAGCAGTTTATCCCCGACACGGGGGGCCCAAAATCAGCCCCAGCATTTT

d_call: .
j_call: TRBJ2-3
clone_size: .
v_call: TRBV9
cdr3_aa: CASSVSPGAADTQYF
cdr3_nt: TGTGCCAGCAGCGTAAGCCCAGGGGCCGCGGATACGCAGTATTTT

d_call: TRBD2
j_call: TRBJ2-1
clone_size: few
v_call: TRBV7-3
cdr3_aa: CASSLSGSGRELEQFF
cdr3_nt: TGTGCCAGCAGCTTAAGTGGTAGCGGGAGGGAGCTTGAGCAGTTCTTC

d_call: TRBD1
j_call: TRBJ2-7
clone_size: .
v_call: TRBV9
cdr3_aa: CASSVASTGVYEQYF
cdr3_nt: TGTGCCAGCAGCGTAGCCTCGACAGGGGTCTACGAGCAGTACTTC

d_call: .
j_call: TRBJ2-2
clone_size: .
v_call: TRBV15
cdr3_aa: CATSGSAVAGELFF
cdr3_nt: TGTGCCACCAGCGGGTCGGCGGTCGCCGGGGAGCTGTTTTTT

d_call: .
j_call: TRBJ1-5
clone_size: .
v_call: TRBV19
cdr3_aa: CASSRTRPEGNQPQHF
cdr3_nt: TGTGCCAGTAGTAGGACTCGCCCGGAGGGAAATCAGCCCCAGCATTTT

d_call: .
j_call: TRBJ1-2
clone_size: few
v_call: TRBV7-9
cdr3_aa: CASSSQSNYGYTF
cdr3_nt: TGTGCCAGCAGCTCCCAGTCTAACTATGGCTACACCTTC

d_call: .
j_call: TRBJ1-2
clone_size: .
v_call: TRBV29-1
cdr3_aa: CSAKALGEGGYTF
cdr3_nt: TGCAGCGCCAAGGCTCTCGGGGAGGGTGGCTACACCTTC

d_call: .
j_call: TRBJ1-5
clone_size: few
v_call: TRBV10-3
cdr3_aa: CASGQNSNQPQHF
cdr3_nt: TGTGCCAGTGGACAGAATAGCAATCAGCCCCAGCATTTT

d_call: TRBD1
j_call: TRBJ2-7
clone_size: .
v_call: TRBV19
cdr3_aa: CASSGIGTGRRYEQYF
cdr3_nt: TGTGCCAGTAGTGGGATAGGGACAGGGCGACGGTACGAGCAGTACTTC

d_call: .
j_call: TRBJ2-1
clone_size: few
v_call: TRBV6-1
cdr3_aa: CASSPNTPVEQFF
cdr3_nt: TGTGCCAGCAGTCCCAATACACCCGTTGAGCAGTTCTTC

d_call: TRBD2
j_call: TRBJ2-5
clone_size: many
v_call: TRBV14
cdr3_aa: CASSLLGSGSQETQYF
cdr3_nt: TGTGCCAGCAGCCTGTTGGGCAGCGGGAGCCAAGAGACCCAGTACTTC

d_call: TRBD1
j_call: TRBJ2-1
clone_size: few
v_call: TRBV5-1
cdr3_aa: CASSATGDTYNEQFF
cdr3_nt: TGCGCCAGCAGCGCGACAGGGGACACGTACAATGAGCAGTTCTTC

d_call: TRBD1
j_call: TRBJ1-2
clone_size: .
v_call: TRBV7-2
cdr3_aa: CASSATGVNPTGYTF
cdr3_nt: TGTGCCAGCAGCGCAACAGGGGTTAATCCAACCGGCTACACCTTC

d_call: .
j_call: TRBJ2-3
clone_size: .
v_call: TRBV7-2
cdr3_aa: CASSPTGGGAIGYF
cdr3_nt: TGTGCCAGCAGCCCCACCGGTGGGGGGGCGATTGGGTATTTT

d_call: .
j_call: TRBJ1-1
clone_size: .
v_call: TRBV2
cdr3_aa: CASSGQGSEAFF
cdr3_nt: TGTGCCAGCAGTGGTCAGGGTTCTGAAGCTTTCTTT

d_call: TRBD1
j_call: TRBJ2-1
clone_size: few
v_call: TRBV29-1
cdr3_aa: CSSDRDGYNEQFF
cdr3_nt: TGCAGCTCAGACAGGGACGGTTACAATGAGCAGTTCTTC

d_call: TRBD2
j_call: TRBJ2-2
clone_size: few
v_call: TRBV5-4
cdr3_aa: CASSLGGLAGTGELFF
cdr3_nt: TGTGCCAGCAGCTTGGGGGGGCTAGCGGGAACCGGGGAGCTGTTTTTT

d_call: .
j_call: TRBJ2-3
clone_size: .
v_call: TRBV5-4
cdr3_aa: CASSFLTRRSDTQYF
cdr3_nt: TGTGCCAGCAGCTTTTTAACGAGGAGAAGTGATACGCAGTATTTT

d_call: TRBD1
j_call: TRBJ2-1
clone_size: .
v_call: TRBV19
cdr3_aa: CASSILSTGAKQFF
cdr3_nt: TGTGCCAGTAGTATCCTTTCGACAGGGGCAAAGCAGTTCTTC

d_call: TRBD2
j_call: TRBJ2-5
clone_size: .
v_call: TRBV4-1
cdr3_aa: CASSQLASGRETQYF
cdr3_nt: TGCGCCAGCAGCCAATTGGCTAGCGGGAGAGAGACCCAGTACTTC

d_call: .
j_call: TRBJ2-3
clone_size: .
v_call: TRBV7-6
cdr3_aa: CASSLGYGGATDTQYF
cdr3_nt: TGTGCCAGCAGCTTAGGATACGGCGGAGCCACAGATACGCAGTATTTT

d_call: .
j_call: TRBJ2-3
clone_size: .
v_call: TRBV6-6
cdr3_aa: CASSQSTDTQYF
cdr3_nt: TGTGCCAGCAGTCAGAGCACAGATACGCAGTATTTT

d_call: TRBD2
j_call: TRBJ2-3
clone_size: .
v_call: TRBV7-2
cdr3_aa: CATRRTAGADTQYF
cdr3_nt: TGTGCCACCCGGAGGACGGCGGGAGCAGATACGCAGTATTTT

d_call: TRBD1
j_call: TRBJ2-5
clone_size: .
v_call: TRBV5-8
cdr3_aa: CASSSQGALETQYF
cdr3_nt: TGTGCCAGCAGCTCACAGGGGGCTTTGGAGACCCAGTACTTC

d_call: .
j_call: TRBJ1-1
clone_size: .
v_call: TRBV11-2
cdr3_aa: CASSRTANTEAFF
cdr3_nt: TGTGCCAGCAGCCGGACAGCGAACACTGAAGCTTTCTTT